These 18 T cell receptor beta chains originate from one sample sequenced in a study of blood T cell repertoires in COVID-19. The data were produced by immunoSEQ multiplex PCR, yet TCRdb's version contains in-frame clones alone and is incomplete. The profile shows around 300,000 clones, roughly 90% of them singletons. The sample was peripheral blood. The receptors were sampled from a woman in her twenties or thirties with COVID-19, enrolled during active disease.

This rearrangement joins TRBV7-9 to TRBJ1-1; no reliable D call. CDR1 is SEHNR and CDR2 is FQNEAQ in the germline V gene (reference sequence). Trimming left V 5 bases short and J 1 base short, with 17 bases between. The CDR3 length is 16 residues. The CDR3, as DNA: TGTGCCAGCAGCGCCCCCCGGGAGGGCGGGAACACTGAAGCTTTCTTT. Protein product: CASSAPREGGNTEAFF.

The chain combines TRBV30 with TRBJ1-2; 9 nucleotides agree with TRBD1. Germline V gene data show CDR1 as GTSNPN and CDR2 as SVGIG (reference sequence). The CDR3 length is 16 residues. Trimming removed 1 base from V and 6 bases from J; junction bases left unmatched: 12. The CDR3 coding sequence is TGTGCCTGGAGTGCCGCCGGGACAGGGAGGATGGATGGCTACACCTTC. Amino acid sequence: CAWSAAGTGRMDGYTF.

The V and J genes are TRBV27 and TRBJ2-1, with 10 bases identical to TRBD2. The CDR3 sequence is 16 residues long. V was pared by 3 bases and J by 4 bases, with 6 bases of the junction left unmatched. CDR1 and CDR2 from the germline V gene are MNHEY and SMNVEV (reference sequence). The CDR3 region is CASSLSWGLAYNEQFF. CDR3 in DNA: TGTGCCAGCAGTTTGTCATGGGGACTAGCGTACAATGAGCAGTTCTTC.

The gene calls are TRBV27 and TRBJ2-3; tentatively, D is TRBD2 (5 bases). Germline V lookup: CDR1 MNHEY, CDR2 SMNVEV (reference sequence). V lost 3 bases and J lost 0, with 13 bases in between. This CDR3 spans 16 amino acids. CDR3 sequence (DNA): TGTGCCAGCAGTTTGGTCGGGGATACTAGCACAGATACGCAGTATTTT. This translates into CASSLVGDTSTDTQYF.

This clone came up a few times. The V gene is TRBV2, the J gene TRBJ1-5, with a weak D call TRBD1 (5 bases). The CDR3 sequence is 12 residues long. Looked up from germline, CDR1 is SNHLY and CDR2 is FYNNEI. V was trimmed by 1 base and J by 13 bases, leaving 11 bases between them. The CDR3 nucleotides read TGTGCCAGCAGTGAAGTCCCGGGACTGCAGCATTTT. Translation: CASSEVPGLQHF. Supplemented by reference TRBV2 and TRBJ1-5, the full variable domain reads EPEVTQTPSHQVTQMGQEVILRCVPISNHLYFYWYRQILGQKVEFLVSFYNNEISEKSEIFDDQFSVERPDGSNFTLKIRSTKLEDSAMYFCASSEVPGLQHFGDGTRLSIL.

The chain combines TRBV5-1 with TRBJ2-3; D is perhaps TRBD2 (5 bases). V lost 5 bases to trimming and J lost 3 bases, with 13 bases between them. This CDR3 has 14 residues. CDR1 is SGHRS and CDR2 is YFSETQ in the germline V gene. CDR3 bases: TGCGCCAGCAGTACTGGAGCGGAAACAGATACGCAGTATTTT. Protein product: CASSTGAETDTQYF. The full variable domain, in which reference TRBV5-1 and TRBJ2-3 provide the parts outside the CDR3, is KAGVTQTPRYLIKTRGQQVTLSCSPISGHRSVSWYQQTPGQGLQFLFEYFSETQRNKGNFPGRFSGRQFSNSRSEMNVSTLELGDSALYLCASSTGAETDTQYFGPGTRLTVL.

This chain's CDR3 is CASSPSRQATYEQYF. CDR3 in DNA: TGTGCCAGCAGCCCCTCCCGGCAGGCTACTTACGAGCAGTACTTC. The gene calls are TRBV5-5 and TRBJ2-7; no clear D gene. The ends were cut back, 4 bases at V and 4 bases at J, with 18 bases in the middle. The CDR3 is made up of 15 amino acids. Germline CDR1 is SGHKS and CDR2 is YYEKEE (reference sequence).

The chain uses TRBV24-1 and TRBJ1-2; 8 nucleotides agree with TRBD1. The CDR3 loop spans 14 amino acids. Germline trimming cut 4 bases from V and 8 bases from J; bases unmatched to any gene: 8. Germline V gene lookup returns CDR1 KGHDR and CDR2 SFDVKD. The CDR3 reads CATSERTGIGGYTF. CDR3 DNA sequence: TGTGCCACCAGTGAGAGGACAGGGATCGGGGGCTACACCTTC.

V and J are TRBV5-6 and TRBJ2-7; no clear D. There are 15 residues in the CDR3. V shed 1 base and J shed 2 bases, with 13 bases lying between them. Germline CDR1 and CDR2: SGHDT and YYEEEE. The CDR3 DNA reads TGTGCCAGCAGCTTGCCGTCCGGTTTAGCCTACGAGCAGTACTTC. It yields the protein CASSLPSGLAYEQYF.

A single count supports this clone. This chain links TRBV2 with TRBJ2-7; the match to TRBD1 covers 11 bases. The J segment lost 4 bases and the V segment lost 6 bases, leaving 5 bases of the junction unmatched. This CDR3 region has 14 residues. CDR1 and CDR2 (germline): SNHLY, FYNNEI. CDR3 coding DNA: TGTGCCAGCAGCGATGGACAGGGGGCTTACGAGCAGTACTTC. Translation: CASSDGQGAYEQYF.

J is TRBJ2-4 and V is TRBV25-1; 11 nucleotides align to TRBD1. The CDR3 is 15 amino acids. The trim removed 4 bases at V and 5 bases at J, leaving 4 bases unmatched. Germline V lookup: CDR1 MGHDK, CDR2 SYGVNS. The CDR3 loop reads CASSARTGGENIQYF. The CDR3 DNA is TGTGCCAGCAGTGCCCGGACAGGGGGCGAAAACATTCAGTACTTC.

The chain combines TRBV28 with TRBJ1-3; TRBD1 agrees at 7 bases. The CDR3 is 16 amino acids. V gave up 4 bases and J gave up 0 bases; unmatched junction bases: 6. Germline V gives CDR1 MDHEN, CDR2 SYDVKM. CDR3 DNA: TGTGCCAGCAGTTCGACAGGGTTTAGCTCTGGAAACACCATATATTTT. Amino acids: CASSSTGFSSGNTIYF.

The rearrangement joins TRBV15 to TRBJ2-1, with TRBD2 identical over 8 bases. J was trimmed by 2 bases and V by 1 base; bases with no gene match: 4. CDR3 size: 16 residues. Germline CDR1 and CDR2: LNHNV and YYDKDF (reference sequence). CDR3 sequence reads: CATSRAGGRTYNEQFF. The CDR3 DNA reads TGTGCCACCAGCAGAGCGGGCGGGAGGACCTACAATGAGCAGTTCTTC. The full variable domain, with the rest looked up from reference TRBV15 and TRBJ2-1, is DAMVIQNPRYQVTQFGKPVTLSCSQTLNHNVMYWYQQKSSQAPKLLFHYYDKDFNNEADTPDNFQSRRPNTSFCFLDIRSPGLGDTAMYLCATSRAGGRTYNEQFFGPGTRLTVL.

The CDR3 coding sequence is TGTGCCAGCAGTTTACGGTCTACTGCCGAGCAGTACTTC. Amino acids: CASSLRSTAEQYF. This sequence joins TRBV28 and TRBJ2-7; D is unresolved. Germline V gene data show CDR1 as MDHEN and CDR2 as SYDVKM. Deletions cut 2 bases from V and 6 bases from J, with 11 bases between. There are 13 residues in the CDR3.

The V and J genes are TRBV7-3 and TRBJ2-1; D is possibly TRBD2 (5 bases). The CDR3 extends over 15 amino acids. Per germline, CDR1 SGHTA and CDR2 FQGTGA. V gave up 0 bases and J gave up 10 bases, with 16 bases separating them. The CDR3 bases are TGTGCCAGCAGCTTAACCCGGACTGGGCTCGGGGAGCAGTTCTTC. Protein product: CASSLTRTGLGEQFF.

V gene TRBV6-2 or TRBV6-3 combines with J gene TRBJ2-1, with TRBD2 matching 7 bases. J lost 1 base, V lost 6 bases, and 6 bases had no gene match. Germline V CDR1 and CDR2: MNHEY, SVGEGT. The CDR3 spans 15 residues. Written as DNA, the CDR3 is TGTGCCAGCAGCCCCACTAGCGTATCCTACAATGAGCAGTTCTTC. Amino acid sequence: CASSPTSVSYNEQFF.

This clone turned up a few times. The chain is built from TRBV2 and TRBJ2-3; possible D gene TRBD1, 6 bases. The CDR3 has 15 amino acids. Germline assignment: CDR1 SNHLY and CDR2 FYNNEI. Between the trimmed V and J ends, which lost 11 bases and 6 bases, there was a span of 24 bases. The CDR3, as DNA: TGTGCCTGCACAGAGACAGGCTCTCCATTGGATACGCAGTATTTT. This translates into CACTETGSPLDTQYF.

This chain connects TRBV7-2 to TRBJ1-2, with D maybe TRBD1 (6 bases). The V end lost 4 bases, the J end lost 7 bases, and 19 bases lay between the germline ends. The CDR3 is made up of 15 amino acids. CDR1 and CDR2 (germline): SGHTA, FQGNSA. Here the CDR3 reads CASSSEQGTMGGYTF. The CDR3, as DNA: TGTGCCAGCAGCTCGGAACAAGGGACAATGGGTGGCTACACCTTC.